This T cell receptor (beta chain) stems from a study of blood T cell repertoires in COVID-19. Study at large: The United States, Italy and Spain supplied acute and convalescent COVID-19 samples. PBMCs, B-cell-depleted T cells, or T cells were the source of the cDNA or gDNA that made up the material.

Original handling: By means of reference gene primer amplification, nucleated cell counts were estimated. TCRdb keeps only in-frame clones here, not all; method: immunoSEQ multiplex PCR. V, J and clone size are those of that table, while D and trimming were read from the DNA. The sample shows roughly 92,000 clones, about 87% of them seen only once. The CDR3 runs 16 residues. V dropped 0 bases and J dropped 0; count of bases not matched to a gene: 2. Germline CDR1 is SGHRS and CDR2 is YFSETQ. Source material: peripheral blood. The sequence was obtained from a human donor with acute or convalescent COVID-19. The donor label of this sample is uncertain. This chain connects TRBV5-1 to TRBJ1-2, with 10 bases matching TRBD1. CDR3 sequence (DNA): TGCGCCAGCAGCTTGGCCGGGACAGGGGCTAACTATGGCTACACCTTC. Protein: CASSLAGTGANYGYTF.